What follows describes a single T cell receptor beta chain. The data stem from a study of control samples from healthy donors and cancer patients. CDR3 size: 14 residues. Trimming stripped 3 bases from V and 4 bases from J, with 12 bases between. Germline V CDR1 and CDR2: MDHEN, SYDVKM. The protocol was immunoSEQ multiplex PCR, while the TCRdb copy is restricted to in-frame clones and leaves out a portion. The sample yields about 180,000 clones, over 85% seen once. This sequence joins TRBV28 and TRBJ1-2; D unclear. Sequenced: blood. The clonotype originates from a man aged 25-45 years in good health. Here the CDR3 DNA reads TGTGCCAGCAGTTTGGTGGCCAGTGCCTATGGCTACACCTTC. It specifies CASSLVASAYGYTF.